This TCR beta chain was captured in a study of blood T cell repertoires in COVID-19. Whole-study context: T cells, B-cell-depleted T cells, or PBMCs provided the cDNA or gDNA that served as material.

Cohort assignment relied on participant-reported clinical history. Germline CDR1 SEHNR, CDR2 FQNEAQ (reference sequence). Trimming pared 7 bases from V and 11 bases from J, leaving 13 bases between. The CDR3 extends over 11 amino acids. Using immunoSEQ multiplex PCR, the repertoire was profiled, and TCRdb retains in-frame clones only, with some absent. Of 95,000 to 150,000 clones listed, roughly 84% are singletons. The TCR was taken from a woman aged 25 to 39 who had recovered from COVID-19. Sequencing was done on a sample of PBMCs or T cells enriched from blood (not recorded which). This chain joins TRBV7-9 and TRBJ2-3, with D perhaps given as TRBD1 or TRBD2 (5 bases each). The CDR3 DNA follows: TGTGCCAGCACCAGGGAGTGGGGGCAGTATTTT. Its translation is CASTREWGQYF.